The rows below give T cell receptor beta chains drawn from one sample of a study of blood T cell repertoires in COVID-19. Generated by immunoSEQ multiplex PCR, the TCRdb table keeps only in-frame clones and is missing some. The data show 110,000 or so clones, 81% seen once. The sample consisted of peripheral blood. Receptor source: a man at least 80 years old with acute or convalescent COVID-19. The CDR3 runs from the conserved cysteine through the conserved F or W. The D gene is left open where the match is weak. Some rows have no size entry. The others give once, few or many, or a class for an expanded clone.

v_gene,d_gene,abundance,j_gene,CDR3nt,CDR3aa
TRBV9,TRBD1,NA,TRBJ2-5,TGTGCCAGCAGCCGCACGGGACAGGGGAGAGAGACCCAGTACTTC,CASSRTGQGRETQYF
TRBV20-1,TRBD1,NA,TRBJ2-7,TGCAGTGCTAGTCGACAGGGCTACGAGCAGTACTTC,CSASRQGYEQYF
TRBV30,NA,NA,TRBJ2-5,TGTGCCTGGAGGTCTAGCAGGGAGACCCAGTACTTC,CAWRSSRETQYF
TRBV6-5,TRBD1,NA,TRBJ1-1,TGTGCCAGCAGTTACCCCGGACAGGAAAAAAAAGCTTTCTTT,CASSYPGQEKKAFF
TRBV9,NA,NA,TRBJ1-1,TGTGCCAGCAGCGTAGTTGGTCAGGGGCCCTCGGGCTCCGAAGCTTTCTTT,CASSVVGQGPSGSEAFF
TRBV7-9,TRBD2,NA,TRBJ2-7,TGTGCCAGCAGCACGGGACTAGCGACCTACGAGCAGTACTTC,CASSTGLATYEQYF
TRBV5-4,TRBD2,NA,TRBJ2-1,TGTGCCAGCAGCTTATATACTAGCGGGGTAAGGGACGAGCAGTTCTTC,CASSLYTSGVRDEQFF
TRBV2,TRBD1,NA,TRBJ2-7,TGTGCCAGCAGTGGGGACAGCTACGAGCAGTACTTC,CASSGDSYEQYF
TRBV5-1,NA,NA,TRBJ2-2,TGCGCCAGCAGCTTGGGAGGACAGAACACCGGGGAGCTGTTTTTT,CASSLGGQNTGELFF
TRBV5-4,NA,NA,TRBJ2-2,TGTGCCAGCAGCTTGGGCCACAGGGACACCGGGGAGCTGTTTTTT,CASSLGHRDTGELFF
TRBV29-1,NA,NA,TRBJ1-1,TGCAGCGTTGGACAAACCAGCGACAGAATGGCTGAAGCTTTCTTT,CSVGQTSDRMAEAFF
TRBV7-6,NA,few,TRBJ1-2,TGTGCCAGCAGCTTAGTTGCAGGGCAGGATGGCTACACCTTC,CASSLVAGQDGYTF
TRBV28,TRBD2,NA,TRBJ2-4,TGTGCCAGCAGATTACCGGGACTAGCGGGAGCTCAGTACTTC,CASRLPGLAGAQYF
TRBV30,TRBD1,once,TRBJ2-7,TGTGCCTGTTCGGACAGGGTCAACTACGAGCAGTACTTC,CACSDRVNYEQYF
TRBV18,NA,NA,TRBJ2-2,TGTGCCAGCTCACCAATACCGCCAGGGTCCACCGGGGAGCTGTTTTTT,CASSPIPPGSTGELFF
TRBV28,NA,NA,TRBJ1-2,TGTGCCAGCAGTCCGTTCCTTAACAGGGCCCATGGCTACACCTTC,CASSPFLNRAHGYTF
TRBV7-9,NA,NA,TRBJ1-1,TGTGCCAGCAGCCTAGTTGAGGGCACTGAAGCTTTCTTT,CASSLVEGTEAFF
TRBV3-1/TRBV3-2,TRBD2,NA,TRBJ2-7,TGTGCCAGCAGCCTCACTAGCGGGACCTACGAGCAGTACTTC,CASSLTSGTYEQYF
TRBV3-1/TRBV3-2,TRBD2,NA,TRBJ2-1,TGTGCCAGCAGCCAGTCTAGCGGGAGGTTCTACAATGAGCAGTTCTTC,CASSQSSGRFYNEQFF
TRBV28,TRBD1,few,TRBJ2-7,TGTGCCAGCAGCTCAATTCCGCGAGGACAGGGGGGTTACGAGCAGTACTTC,CASSSIPRGQGGYEQYF
TRBV7-9,TRBD1,NA,TRBJ1-2,TGTGCCAGCAGCTCTCCACGGACAGGGATTGGCTACACCTTC,CASSSPRTGIGYTF
TRBV28,NA,NA,TRBJ1-5,TGTGCCAGCAGTTTAGCAGGCATTAGCAATCAGCCCCAGCATTTT,CASSLAGISNQPQHF
TRBV21-1,NA,NA,TRBJ2-1,TGTGCCAGCAGCAAAGGAACTACTCGGAATGAGCAGTTCTTC,CASSKGTTRNEQFF
TRBV30,TRBD1,NA,TRBJ1-1,TGTGCCTGGAGGACGACAGGGGTCACTGAAGCTTTCTTT,CAWRTTGVTEAFF
TRBV28,TRBD1,NA,TRBJ1-2,TGTGCCAGCAGCACAGGACAGGGAGACTATGGCTACACCTTC,CASSTGQGDYGYTF
TRBV28,NA,NA,TRBJ2-6,TGTGCCAGCAGTCCACCACAGGGAAGAAGGGTCTCTGGGGCCAACGTCCTGACTTTC,CASSPPQGRRVSGANVLTF
TRBV7-8,TRBD2,NA,TRBJ2-1,TGTGCCAGCAGCCCGACTAGCGACAACAATGAGCAGTTCTTC,CASSPTSDNNEQFF
TRBV9,NA,NA,TRBJ2-7,TGTGCCAGCAGCGAGGGGGACCCGACTTCCTACGAGCAGTACTTC,CASSEGDPTSYEQYF
TRBV7-2,NA,NA,TRBJ1-1,TGTGCCAGCACCAACACAGGTTTTGAAGCTTTCTTT,CASTNTGFEAFF
TRBV18,TRBD1,NA,TRBJ2-7,TGTGCCAGCTCGTCAAGCCCGGGACAGGGCCTCTACGAGCAGTACTTC,CASSSSPGQGLYEQYF
TRBV2,NA,once,TRBJ1-6,TGTGCCAGCAGTGCAGGGACCTATAATTCACCCCTCCACTTT,CASSAGTYNSPLHF
TRBV18,NA,NA,TRBJ2-7,TGTGCCAGCTCACCACCCGGTTTGTCCCAGGGCTACGAGCAGTACTTC,CASSPPGLSQGYEQYF
TRBV5-6,NA,NA,TRBJ2-7,TGTGCCAGCAGCTTGAGCGGCCAGATGTACGAGCAGTACTTC,CASSLSGQMYEQYF
TRBV9,NA,NA,TRBJ1-1,TGTGCCAGCAGCCCTCCATTCAGGGGTAACACTGAAGCTTTCTTT,CASSPPFRGNTEAFF
TRBV27,TRBD2,few,TRBJ2-7,TGTGCCAGCAGTCAGGGACTAGTGGATGCCTACGAGCAGTACTTC,CASSQGLVDAYEQYF
TRBV15,TRBD2,NA,TRBJ2-7,TGTGCCACCAGCAGAGATCGGGGGGTTCAGTACTTC,CATSRDRGVQYF
TRBV5-1,NA,NA,TRBJ2-1,TGCGCCAGCAGCTGGTCCCTTCTATTCAATGAGCAGTTCTTC,CASSWSLLFNEQFF
TRBV7-6,NA,once,TRBJ2-7,TGTGCCAGCAGCTTCTCGAGGGACAACTCCTACGAGCAGTACTTC,CASSFSRDNSYEQYF
TRBV7-9,NA,NA,TRBJ1-2,TGTGCCAGCAGCCCAGCGGGGAAATGGGACTATGGCTACACCTTC,CASSPAGKWDYGYTF
TRBV18,NA,NA,TRBJ1-6,TGTGCCAGCTCACCAATGGCCGGGAGCTCCTATAATTCACCCCTCCACTTT,CASSPMAGSSYNSPLHF
TRBV27,TRBD1,NA,TRBJ1-2,TGTGCCAGCAGTAGGACCGGGACAGGGGTCGTCTATGGCTACACCTTC,CASSRTGTGVVYGYTF
TRBV30,TRBD1,once,TRBJ2-3,TGTGCCTGGAGTGTCCGCAGGGGGCGATCAGATACGCAGTATTTT,CAWSVRRGRSDTQYF
TRBV18,NA,NA,TRBJ2-7,TGTGCCAGCTCACCACGGGCAGAAATGGGCTACGAGCAGTACTTC,CASSPRAEMGYEQYF
TRBV29-1,TRBD2,NA,TRBJ2-7,TGCAGCGTAGGGGACGGGAGGTACGAGCAGTACTTC,CSVGDGRYEQYF
TRBV7-9,NA,NA,TRBJ1-1,TGTGCCAGCAGCTTACCGACAGGAAACACTGAAGCTTTCTTT,CASSLPTGNTEAFF
TRBV5-1,NA,NA,TRBJ2-1,TGCGCCAGCAGAGGGGACACGAAGCAGTTCTTC,CASRGDTKQFF
TRBV7-8,NA,NA,TRBJ2-1,TGTGCCAGCAGCCCCCTACGAAATGAGCAGTTCTTC,CASSPLRNEQFF
TRBV5-8,TRBD1,NA,TRBJ2-7,TGTGCCAGCAGTTATGACGGGACAGGGAGTAACGAGCAGTACTTC,CASSYDGTGSNEQYF
TRBV14,TRBD2,NA,TRBJ2-1,TGTGCCAGCAGCCAAGTACTAGCGGGAGTGCATGAGCAGTTCTTC,CASSQVLAGVHEQFF
TRBV13,TRBD1,NA,TRBJ2-7,TGTGCCAGCACGAAGACAGGGCTATTCGGCGAGCAGTACTTC,CASTKTGLFGEQYF
TRBV5-1,NA,once,TRBJ1-2,TGCGCCAGCAGCCCTGACATGACTAACTATGGCTACACCTTC,CASSPDMTNYGYTF
TRBV30,NA,NA,TRBJ1-1,TGTGCCTGGAGCAGGGTATACACTGAAGCTTTCTTT,CAWSRVYTEAFF
TRBV7-2,TRBD1,NA,TRBJ1-2,TGTGCCAGCAGCCTACTGACAGGGGTGGATGGCTACACCTTC,CASSLLTGVDGYTF
TRBV19,NA,NA,TRBJ2-7,TGTGCCAGTAGTACGGACTCTAGCTCCTACGAGCAGTACTTC,CASSTDSSSYEQYF
TRBV19,TRBD1,NA,TRBJ2-5,TGTGCCAGTAGTATAGGGACAGGTGAGGAGACCCAGTACTTC,CASSIGTGEETQYF
TRBV28,NA,few,TRBJ1-1,TGTGCCAGCAGTTTTCAGGGGAGTACTGAAGCTTTCTTT,CASSFQGSTEAFF
TRBV14,TRBD2,few,TRBJ2-7,TGTGCCAGCAGCCAAAGCGGGAGTTACGAGCAGTACTTC,CASSQSGSYEQYF
TRBV6-1,NA,NA,TRBJ1-2,TGTGCCAGCAGTGAGACTAAGGGTTTAGGTGGCTACACCTTC,CASSETKGLGGYTF
TRBV5-5,NA,NA,TRBJ1-5,TGTGCCAGCAGCTTGGCGGGGAGCAATCAGCCCCAGCATTTT,CASSLAGSNQPQHF